These T cell receptor beta chains were read from a single sample in a study of T cell responses to AZD1222 COVID-19 vaccine. Using immunoSEQ multiplex PCR, the repertoire was profiled, and TCRdb retains in-frame clones only, with some absent. This sample has roughly 130,000 clones, with 88% found just once. Sample: peripheral blood, taken on day 0 of MenACWY control vaccination. The receptors derive from an adult in good health. Each CDR3 is given with its conserved first and last residue. The D gene is left open where the match is weak. Only some rows state a clone size, as once, few, many or a class for expanded clones.

>NA|TRBV19|NA|TRBJ2-5
TGTGCCAGTAGTTCCCAGGGGAGAGAGACCCAGTACTTC
CASSSQGRETQYF
>NA|TRBV5-4|NA|TRBJ1-2
TGTGCCAGCAGCCAGGGATTGCAGACAGGTGCCTATGGCTACACCTTC
CASSQGLQTGAYGYTF
>NA|TRBV6-6|NA|TRBJ2-2
TGTGCCAGCAGTTACTCGATAGCGGCCGGGGAGCTGTTTTTT
CASSYSIAAGELFF
>NA|TRBV15|NA|TRBJ1-2
TGTGCCACCAGCAGAGGGGGGCTTGAGGGCGGCTATGGCTACACCTTC
CATSRGGLEGGYGYTF
>NA|TRBV4-1|NA|TRBJ1-2
TGCGCCAGCAGCCAACGGGGCCAGGGACTCTATGGCTACACCTTC
CASSQRGQGLYGYTF
>NA|TRBV13|NA|TRBJ1-2
TGTGCCAGCAGCTTAGGCCCCGGGACCGAGATTCTTGGCTACACCTTC
CASSLGPGTEILGYTF
>NA|TRBV7-2|NA|TRBJ2-5
TGTGCCAGCAGCTTTCGAGGGCGGGAGACCCAGTACTTC
CASSFRGRETQYF
>TRBD1|TRBV3-1/TRBV3-2|NA|TRBJ2-2
TGTGCCAGTAGGACAGGAACGAACACCGGGGAGCTGTTTTTT
CASRTGTNTGELFF
>NA|TRBV24-1|NA|TRBJ2-2
TGTGCCACCAGTGATCATGTACAGGGTACCGGGGAGCTGTTTTTT
CATSDHVQGTGELFF
>NA|TRBV28|NA|TRBJ1-1
TGTGCCAGCATTTCCCGGGACACAGCTTTCTTT
CASISRDTAFF
>NA|TRBV30|NA|TRBJ1-4
TGTGCCTGCTTCCACAGCGATGAAAAACTGTTTTTT
CACFHSDEKLFF
>NA|TRBV5-8|NA|TRBJ1-2
TGTGCCAGCAGCTCGGACGGCTATGGCTACACCTTC
CASSSDGYGYTF
>TRBD2|TRBV28|NA|TRBJ2-7
TGTGCCAGCAACCGGGTAGCGGGAGACGAGCAGTACTTC
CASNRVAGDEQYF
>NA|TRBV9|NA|TRBJ2-1
TGTGCCAGCAGCGTTAGCGTAAGCTCCTACAATGAGCAGTTCTTC
CASSVSVSSYNEQFF
>TRBD1|TRBV28|NA|TRBJ1-4
TGTGCCAGCAGGACGACAGGGGGGAATGAAAAACTGTTTTTT
CASRTTGGNEKLFF
>TRBD1|TRBV28|NA|TRBJ2-1
TGTGCCAGCAGTGAATCCGGGACAGGGAATACCTATGAGCAGTTCTTC
CASSESGTGNTYEQFF
>NA|TRBV6-1|NA|TRBJ2-7
TGTGCCAGCACTGAGGGGGGCCTAGCGGTTGTCTCCTACGAGCAGTACTTC
CASTEGGLAVVSYEQYF
>NA|TRBV6-1|NA|TRBJ2-3
TGTGCCAGCAGTGAATCGCGGAGCCCATGGGTGGGTGATACGCAGTATTTT
CASSESRSPWVGDTQYF
>NA|TRBV19|NA|TRBJ1-1
TGTGCCAGTAGTATTGGGTTTAGTCAGAACACTGAAGCTTTCTTT
CASSIGFSQNTEAFF
>NA|TRBV28|NA|TRBJ1-5
TGTGCCAGCAGTTCCCCGGGTTCATACTACAATCAGCCCCAGCATTTT
CASSSPGSYYNQPQHF
>TRBD2|TRBV4-2|NA|TRBJ2-4
TGTGCCAGCAGCCAAACTGGGACTAGCGGGTCGGGCATTCAGTACTTC
CASSQTGTSGSGIQYF
>NA|TRBV11-3|NA|TRBJ2-3
TGTGCCAGCAGCTACAGTCGGGGGCGAGATACGCAGTATTTT
CASSYSRGRDTQYF
>NA|TRBV5-4|NA|TRBJ2-7
TGTGCCAGCAGCTTCGTGACAGGCTACGAGCAGTACTTC
CASSFVTGYEQYF
>NA|TRBV12-3/TRBV12-4|NA|TRBJ1-4
TGTGCCAGCAGCCGAGACAGGGAAAAACTGTTTTTT
CASSRDREKLFF
>NA|TRBV28|NA|TRBJ1-3
TGTGCCAGCAGCCCAACCCGGGTTAGAGGAAACACCATATATTTT
CASSPTRVRGNTIYF
>TRBD1|TRBV28|NA|TRBJ1-1
TGTGCCAGCAGTGGGCGGACAGGGCCCCCTGAAGCTTTCTTT
CASSGRTGPPEAFF
>NA|TRBV7-2|NA|TRBJ2-7
TGTGCCAGCAGCTCCTCCCCCTCAGACCGGGACTCCTACGAGCAGTACTTC
CASSSSPSDRDSYEQYF
>TRBD1|TRBV27|NA|TRBJ1-2
TGTGCCAGCAGCCGCCACTCTCGGAGGGACAGCACCTTC
CASSRHSRRDSTF
>NA|TRBV12-3/TRBV12-4|NA|TRBJ2-7
TGTGCCAGCAGCGATTACTACGAGCAGTACTTC
CASSDYYEQYF
>NA|TRBV28|NA|TRBJ1-2
TGTGGGACACGGCCCTCTCCATATGGCTACACCTTC
CGTRPSPYGYTF
>TRBD2|TRBV6-5|NA|TRBJ2-5
TGTGCCAGCAGTTCCGATATTAGCGGGAGAAAAGAGACCCAGTACTTC
CASSSDISGRKETQYF
>NA|TRBV11-2|NA|TRBJ1-3
TGTGCCAGCAGCCGGCGGGGACCCTCTGGAAACACCATATATTTT
CASSRRGPSGNTIYF
>TRBD1|TRBV2|NA|TRBJ1-6
TGTGCCACTTTCCAGGGGGGAAATTCACCCCTCCACTTT
CATFQGGNSPLHF
>NA|TRBV5-4|many|TRBJ2-7
TGTGCCAGCAGCTTGGGGGGACCCTACGAGCAGTACTTC
CASSLGGPYEQYF
>NA|TRBV12-5|few|TRBJ1-1
TGTGCTAGTGGTTTGGTGGGGGGGTCTGAAGCTTTCTTT
CASGLVGGSEAFF
>NA|TRBV28|NA|TRBJ2-5
TGTGCCAGCAGTTTTCTTCGGGGGACCCAGTACTTC
CASSFLRGTQYF
>TRBD2|TRBV5-1|NA|TRBJ2-7
TGCGCCAGCACTACTAGCGGGGGTTCCTACGAGCAGTACTTC
CASTTSGGSYEQYF
>TRBD2|TRBV6-4|NA|TRBJ2-7
TGTGCCAGCATCCCGATATTAGCGGGATTCGACGAGCAGTACTTC
CASIPILAGFDEQYF
>TRBD2|TRBV20-1|NA|TRBJ2-7
TGCAGTGCTAGTATACTAGCGGGAGGGCCCTACGAGCAGTACTTC
CSASILAGGPYEQYF
>NA|TRBV29-1|NA|TRBJ1-1
TGCAGCGTTGAGGCCAATGGGGGGACCACTGAAGCTTTCTTT
CSVEANGGTTEAFF
>NA|TRBV7-2|NA|TRBJ1-2
TGTGCCAGCAGCTTAGGGCGTCTTAGGGGCTACACCTTC
CASSLGRLRGYTF
>TRBD1|TRBV28|NA|TRBJ2-3
TGTGCCAGCAGTTCAGGGACAGTTCCCACAGATACGCAGTATTTT
CASSSGTVPTDTQYF
>NA|TRBV7-3|few|TRBJ1-6
TGTGCCAGCAGCTCCTCGGGACGGTCCAATTCACCCCTCCACTTT
CASSSSGRSNSPLHF
>NA|TRBV2|NA|TRBJ2-7
TGTGCCAGCAGTGAATATGGTAGCCAATCCTACGAGCAGTACTTC
CASSEYGSQSYEQYF
>NA|TRBV19|NA|TRBJ1-2
TGTGCCAGTAGTATAGGGACGAACTATGGCTACACCTTC
CASSIGTNYGYTF
>TRBD1|TRBV6-5|NA|TRBJ2-2
TGTGCCAGCAGCCGAGGGACAGGGGGCACCGGGGAGCTGTTTTTT
CASSRGTGGTGELFF
>NA|TRBV5-1|NA|TRBJ2-7
TGCGCCAGCAGCTTGGTTCCAGCCCTCTACGAGCAGTACTTC
CASSLVPALYEQYF